Sequencing of this T cell receptor (beta chain) was carried out in a study of blood T cell repertoires in COVID-19. On the study more broadly: PBMCs, B-cell-depleted T cells, or T cells were the source of the cDNA or gDNA that made up the material.

Data came from immunoSEQ multiplex PCR; TCRdb stores just in-frame clones and leaves some out. The profile covers some 76,000 clones, with around nine tenths appearing a single time and under 6.5% taken by the ten largest. CDR3 length: 12 residues. V shed 6 bases, J shed 7 bases, and the junction held 5 bases outside the gene matches. The source material was peripheral blood. The chain joins TRBV12-3 or TRBV12-4 to TRBJ1-2; TRBD1 matches 7 bases. The TCR originated in a human donor in a cohort sampled during active COVID-19. The DNA for the CDR3 is TGTGCCAGCAGCATGACAGGGAGTGGCTACACCTTC. It codes for CASSMTGSGYTF.